This is a list of T cell receptor beta chains from one sample in a study of blood T cell repertoires in COVID-19. The table came from immunoSEQ multiplex PCR; TCRdb's copy has only in-frame clones and leaves some out. This table has roughly 120,000 clones, around 90% appearing once. What was sequenced was peripheral blood. Source of these receptors: a woman in her 50s with active or convalescent COVID-19. Each CDR3 is given with its conserved first and last residue. Fields, in order: CDR3 DNA, CDR3 protein, D gene, clone size, V gene, J gene. The D gene is left open where the match is weak. Clone size, where shown, is once, few, many, or a class for clones that have expanded.

TGTGCCAGCAGCCAATCCGAGGCAGGGATGGGCTACACCTTC	CASSQSEAGMGYTF	.	once	TRBV16	TRBJ1-2
TGCGCCAGCAGTCGGACTAGCGTCAGGCCAGGGGAGCTGTTTTTT	CASSRTSVRPGELFF	TRBD2	.	TRBV4-3	TRBJ2-2
TGTGCCAGCAGCTTAAGTCAGGTAATGGACTATGGCTACACCTTC	CASSLSQVMDYGYTF	.	.	TRBV13	TRBJ1-2
TGTGCCAGCAGCTCCGCGACCCCTGGGAGTCAGCCCCAGCATTTT	CASSSATPGSQPQHF	.	.	TRBV7-2	TRBJ1-5
TGTGCCAGCAGCCAAGACCTGGAGACCCAGTACTTC	CASSQDLETQYF	.	.	TRBV3-1/TRBV3-2	TRBJ2-5
TGTGCCTGGAGTGTGACAGGGATAGGACAGCCCCAGCATTTT	CAWSVTGIGQPQHF	TRBD1	.	TRBV30	TRBJ1-5
TGCAGCGTTGAAACACACAGGGTCAGCAATGAGCAGTTCTTC	CSVETHRVSNEQFF	.	.	TRBV29-1	TRBJ2-1
TGCAGCGTTGAAACTAGCGGGAGGGCCCGGAGGGCGACCCAGTACTTC	CSVETSGRARRATQYF	TRBD2	.	TRBV29-1	TRBJ2-5
TGCGCCAGCAGCCTACTAGCGACCCGCACAGATACGCAGTATTTT	CASSLLATRTDTQYF	TRBD2	.	TRBV5-1	TRBJ2-3
TGTGCCAGCAGCTCCGGACAGGGCTCCAACTATGGCTACACCTTC	CASSSGQGSNYGYTF	TRBD1	.	TRBV9	TRBJ1-2
TGTGCCAGCAGTTGGGGACAGGCTCAAACTGAAGCTTTCTTT	CASSWGQAQTEAFF	TRBD1	.	TRBV27	TRBJ1-1
TGTGCCAGCAGTTCGGGAGGCGCCGGGGAGCTGTTTTTT	CASSSGGAGELFF	TRBD2	.	TRBV6-5	TRBJ2-2
TGTGCCAGCTCACCCGGGACAGGGTACTCACCCCTCCACTTT	CASSPGTGYSPLHF	TRBD1	.	TRBV18	TRBJ1-6
TGTGCCAGCAGCCTCGGGACAGCATACAATGAGCAGTTCTTC	CASSLGTAYNEQFF	TRBD1	once	TRBV7-3	TRBJ2-1
TGTGCCAGTAGTATTTCCAGACAAGACGAGCAGTACTTC	CASSISRQDEQYF	.	.	TRBV19	TRBJ2-7
TGTGCCATCAGTGAGTCGACGGGTAGCGGGAGTTCTACAGATACGCAGTATTTT	CAISESTGSGSSTDTQYF	TRBD2	.	TRBV10-3	TRBJ2-3
TGTGCCTGGAGTCTGGGACAAGACTCTGGAAACACCATATATTTT	CAWSLGQDSGNTIYF	.	once	TRBV30	TRBJ1-3
TGTGCCAGCAGTTCGTACAGGGGTGGCGAGCAGTACTTC	CASSSYRGGEQYF	TRBD1	.	TRBV6-5	TRBJ2-7
TGTGCCAGCAGCGAGGGACTCCTAGTTCAGTACTTC	CASSEGLLVQYF	.	.	TRBV28	TRBJ2-4
TGTGCCATCAGTACCAGGTTGGGCACAGATACGCAGTATTTT	CAISTRLGTDTQYF	.	.	TRBV10-3	TRBJ2-3
TGCGCCAGCAGCCAAGATCTGGGACAGAAACCCTACGAGCAGTACTTC	CASSQDLGQKPYEQYF	TRBD1	.	TRBV4-3	TRBJ2-7
TGTGCCAGCAGCTTACGCAGGGGCGCGGGACTACCAATCACAGATACGCAGTATTTT	CASSLRRGAGLPITDTQYF	.	.	TRBV7-6	TRBJ2-3
TGTGCCAGCAGCTTAGGACAGCTCTATGGCTACACCTTC	CASSLGQLYGYTF	.	once	TRBV11-2	TRBJ1-2
TGTGCCAGCAGTTGGGGACAGGGGGGAACTGGGGCCAACGTCCTGACTTTC	CASSWGQGGTGANVLTF	TRBD1	.	TRBV28	TRBJ2-6
TGTGCCAGCAGAAGGGCGGGCACTGAAGCTTTCTTT	CASRRAGTEAFF	.	.	TRBV27	TRBJ1-1
TGTGCTAGTGGTTTGACCCTCAGGGGGGACACTGAAGCTTTCTTT	CASGLTLRGDTEAFF	TRBD1	.	TRBV12-5	TRBJ1-1
TGCGCCAGCAGTGACAACACCTACGAGCAGTACTTC	CASSDNTYEQYF	.	once	TRBV10-2	TRBJ2-7
TGTGCCAGTAGTATATTTGGACAGGGGAGGACTGAAGCTTTCTTT	CASSIFGQGRTEAFF	TRBD1	.	TRBV19	TRBJ1-1